Listed below are T cell receptor beta chains from one sample, sequenced in a study of control samples from healthy donors and cancer patients. Data came from immunoSEQ multiplex PCR; TCRdb stores just in-frame clones and leaves some out. The sample consists of 50,000 or so clones, approximately 91% of them appearing once. Specimen: blood. These receptor sequences come from a man in his fifties in good health. Each CDR3 is given without its conserved first and last residue. The D gene is left open where the match is weak.

d_call: -; j_call: TRBJ2-1; v_call: TRBV5-1; cdr3_aa: ASSLDLAGYNEQF
d_call: -; j_call: TRBJ1-4; v_call: TRBV10-3; cdr3_aa: AISEEQASDEKLF
d_call: -; j_call: TRBJ2-1; v_call: TRBV9; cdr3_aa: ASSVVGAYNEQF
d_call: TRBD1; j_call: TRBJ1-5; v_call: TRBV7-9; cdr3_aa: ASSSFVTGYPQPQH
d_call: TRBD2; j_call: TRBJ2-2; v_call: TRBV29-1; cdr3_aa: SVTGLAGALHTGELF
d_call: -; j_call: TRBJ2-1; v_call: TRBV7-2; cdr3_aa: ASSSGLTNEQF
d_call: -; j_call: TRBJ1-1; v_call: TRBV30; cdr3_aa: AWSTLSGRGNTEAF
d_call: -; j_call: TRBJ2-7; v_call: TRBV4-3; cdr3_aa: ASSQDRLNEQY
d_call: TRBD1; j_call: TRBJ2-7; v_call: TRBV6-2/TRBV6-3; cdr3_aa: ASSVWTGGAGYEQY
d_call: -; j_call: TRBJ1-6; v_call: TRBV28; cdr3_aa: ASSFGGLNSPLH
d_call: -; j_call: TRBJ2-7; v_call: TRBV29-1; cdr3_aa: SVRDGSYEQY
d_call: -; j_call: TRBJ1-1; v_call: TRBV13; cdr3_aa: ASSSADGQKAF
d_call: -; j_call: TRBJ2-7; v_call: TRBV28; cdr3_aa: ASSFVEDGTYEQY
d_call: TRBD1; j_call: TRBJ2-5; v_call: TRBV3-1/TRBV3-2; cdr3_aa: ASSQGGTGRETQY
d_call: -; j_call: TRBJ2-7; v_call: TRBV12-3/TRBV12-4; cdr3_aa: ASSQVGEQY
d_call: -; j_call: TRBJ1-5; v_call: TRBV7-2; cdr3_aa: ASSSGRDNQPQH
d_call: -; j_call: TRBJ2-1; v_call: TRBV7-2; cdr3_aa: ASSLVNEQF
d_call: TRBD2; j_call: TRBJ2-2; v_call: TRBV28; cdr3_aa: ASRLGSSGTHGELF
d_call: -; j_call: TRBJ2-2; v_call: TRBV5-1; cdr3_aa: ASSLEPGTGLNGELF
d_call: -; j_call: TRBJ2-7; v_call: TRBV28; cdr3_aa: ASSSLPGPQKLSHEQY
d_call: -; j_call: TRBJ2-1; v_call: TRBV28; cdr3_aa: ASSLASYNEQF
d_call: -; j_call: TRBJ1-2; v_call: TRBV7-9; cdr3_aa: ASSLGRGIDGYT
d_call: -; j_call: TRBJ1-1; v_call: TRBV19; cdr3_aa: ASNNRGFGDTEAF
d_call: -; j_call: TRBJ2-1; v_call: TRBV29-1; cdr3_aa: SSGGSEQF
d_call: -; j_call: TRBJ1-1; v_call: TRBV10-2; cdr3_aa: ASSESGPGGVNTEAF
d_call: TRBD2; j_call: TRBJ2-5; v_call: TRBV4-3; cdr3_aa: ASSQDRLAGETQY
d_call: -; j_call: TRBJ1-1; v_call: TRBV7-9; cdr3_aa: ASSFRGGTNTEAF
d_call: -; j_call: TRBJ2-1; v_call: TRBV11-2; cdr3_aa: ASSLVRGLREQF
d_call: -; j_call: TRBJ1-5; v_call: TRBV24-1; cdr3_aa: ATSSGGWGNQPQH
d_call: TRBD1; j_call: TRBJ1-1; v_call: TRBV6-4; cdr3_aa: AVWDREGTSEAF
d_call: -; j_call: TRBJ1-2; v_call: TRBV29-1; cdr3_aa: SVERTRQVYT
d_call: -; j_call: TRBJ2-3; v_call: TRBV3-1/TRBV3-2; cdr3_aa: ASSQEADLGDTQY
d_call: -; j_call: TRBJ1-6; v_call: TRBV3-1/TRBV3-2; cdr3_aa: ASSQAGSRSPLH
d_call: -; j_call: TRBJ1-1; v_call: TRBV14; cdr3_aa: ASSQGYSMNTEAF
d_call: TRBD2; j_call: TRBJ2-3; v_call: TRBV18; cdr3_aa: ASSPMGGVLAGGDTDTQY
d_call: -; j_call: TRBJ2-7; v_call: TRBV30; cdr3_aa: AWGGAGGYEQY
d_call: -; j_call: TRBJ2-7; v_call: TRBV3-1/TRBV3-2; cdr3_aa: ASSQDRREQY
d_call: -; j_call: TRBJ2-7; v_call: TRBV5-6; cdr3_aa: ASSFAGSEQY
d_call: -; j_call: TRBJ2-5; v_call: TRBV24-1; cdr3_aa: ATSDSGDPWETQY
d_call: -; j_call: TRBJ1-1; v_call: TRBV30; cdr3_aa: AWSETGNTEAF
d_call: -; j_call: TRBJ2-7; v_call: TRBV30; cdr3_aa: AWSVGGEQY
d_call: -; j_call: TRBJ1-3; v_call: TRBV3-1/TRBV3-2; cdr3_aa: ASSLTGNTIY
d_call: -; j_call: TRBJ1-1; v_call: TRBV4-1; cdr3_aa: ASSTREEGAEAF
d_call: TRBD1; j_call: TRBJ1-3; v_call: TRBV5-1; cdr3_aa: ASSSRQGGTGNTIY
d_call: TRBD1; j_call: TRBJ2-7; v_call: TRBV12-3/TRBV12-4; cdr3_aa: ASSRTGLNEQY
d_call: TRBD1; j_call: TRBJ2-5; v_call: TRBV10-3; cdr3_aa: AISRGFLGTGERETQY
d_call: TRBD2; j_call: TRBJ2-7; v_call: TRBV7-2; cdr3_aa: ASSLSGGAYEQY
d_call: -; j_call: TRBJ2-7; v_call: TRBV24-1; cdr3_aa: ATSDLIEQY
d_call: TRBD1; j_call: TRBJ1-4; v_call: TRBV4-3; cdr3_aa: ASSQDSGQFLATNEKLF
d_call: -; j_call: TRBJ2-3; v_call: TRBV6-4; cdr3_aa: ASSRDQAGDTQY
d_call: -; j_call: TRBJ1-5; v_call: TRBV27; cdr3_aa: ASSFQADSNQPQH
d_call: TRBD1; j_call: TRBJ1-4; v_call: TRBV5-1; cdr3_aa: ASSLETGYREKLF
d_call: -; j_call: TRBJ1-1; v_call: TRBV3-1/TRBV3-2; cdr3_aa: ASSHRPPGATEAF
d_call: -; j_call: TRBJ2-3; v_call: TRBV28; cdr3_aa: ASSPLRDTFTDTQY
d_call: TRBD2; j_call: TRBJ2-1; v_call: TRBV9; cdr3_aa: ASSVTSGSHNEQF
d_call: -; j_call: TRBJ1-1; v_call: TRBV14; cdr3_aa: ASSGQLNTEAF
d_call: TRBD2; j_call: TRBJ2-3; v_call: TRBV27; cdr3_aa: ASSKLAGHVSDTQY
d_call: -; j_call: TRBJ2-2; v_call: TRBV6-5; cdr3_aa: ASTRPGELF
d_call: TRBD2; j_call: TRBJ2-7; v_call: TRBV25-1; cdr3_aa: ASSDNLGLAGTYEQY
d_call: -; j_call: TRBJ1-3; v_call: TRBV29-1; cdr3_aa: SVEDPVRGAGNTIY